Sequencing of this TCR beta chain was carried out in a study of blood T cell repertoires in COVID-19. Study summary: COVID-19 samples, acute and convalescent, were from the United States, Italy and Spain.

The germline CDR1 and CDR2 sequences are LNHNV and YYDKDF (reference sequence). The CDR3 has 15 amino acids. Trimming removed 2 bases from V and 2 bases from J, with 11 bases in between. Allocation to cohorts depended on clinical history reported by the participants. As processed by the authors: Reference gene primer amplification gave nucleated cell count estimates. Profiling relied on immunoSEQ multiplex PCR, and the TCRdb table lists in-frame clones only, not all of them. D and trimming were read from the DNA, whereas the V and J calls and clone size are those reported in that table. Among about 200,000 clones, about 88% were seen once, and the ten largest hold about 4.6%.

What was sequenced was PBMCs or T cells enriched from blood (not recorded which). The origin of this receptor is a woman in her thirties who had been exposed to COVID-19. The genes are TRBV15 and TRBJ2-3; tentatively, D is TRBD1 (5 bases). The CDR3 reads CATSRYRNPTDTQYF. In nucleotides, the CDR3 is TGTGCCACCAGCAGATACAGGAACCCCACAGATACGCAGTATTTT.